Presented here are 17 T cell receptor beta chains from one specimen sequenced in a study of shared clonotypes between healthy human individuals. The protocol was immunoSEQ multiplex PCR, while the TCRdb copy is restricted to in-frame clones and leaves out a portion. The repertoire consists of about 2.3 million clones, with around 90% occurring once and the leading ten covering approximately 0.39%. Specimen: naive CD4+ T cells from PBMCs. Regarding subset: CD45RA+ positively selected. These receptors all come from a man aged 18 to 29 in good health. Some clones in this sample may be carry-over from other donors' samples.

The chain has TRBV5-1 and TRBJ2-5, with D perhaps TRBD1 or TRBD2 (6 bases each). Germline values: CDR1 SGHRS, CDR2 YFSETQ. This CDR3 is 15 amino acids long. V shed 4 bases and J shed 2 bases, with 15 bases lying between them. The CDR3 DNA is TGCGCCAGCAGCCCGATGTTAGGGGGGCAAGAGACCCAGTACTTC. Translating gives CASSPMLGGQETQYF.

The chain joins TRBV5-1 to TRBJ2-7; D remains ambiguous. The V end was cut by 0 bases, the J end by 6 bases, with 13 bases between. The CDR3 length is 14 residues. Germline lookup yields CDR1 SGHRS and CDR2 YFSETQ. The CDR3 DNA sequence: TGCGCCAGCAGCTTGGCCGCGGAAGTTCGCGAGCAGTACTTC. It translates to CASSLAAEVREQYF.

This chain uses TRBV27 with TRBJ2-6; 9 nucleotides agree with TRBD1. Trimming cost V 5 bases and J 1 base; bases outside gene matches: 6. CDR1 is MNHEY, CDR2 SMNVEV, per germline (reference sequence). There are 17 residues in the CDR3. The CDR3 sequence is CASSGRDRESGANVLTF. The CDR3, as DNA: TGTGCCAGCAGTGGTCGGGACAGGGAATCTGGGGCCAACGTCCTGACTTTC.

The V gene is TRBV2, the J gene TRBJ1-1, with 10 bases matching TRBD1. The CDR3 sequence is 15 residues long. The germline CDR1 and CDR2 sequences are SNHLY and FYNNEI. V gave up 2 bases and J gave up 5 bases; unmatched junction bases: 5. The CDR3 is CASSEHGQGVTEAFF. The CDR3 region has the DNA TGTGCCAGCAGTGAACATGGACAGGGGGTTACTGAAGCTTTCTTT.

The CDR3 region is CASSLGFGGSGETQYF. The CDR3, as DNA: TGTGCCAGCAGCTTAGGTTTTGGTGGTAGTGGCGAGACCCAGTACTTC. The V call is TRBV7-2, the J call TRBJ2-5; D gene ambiguous. Germline CDR1 is SGHTA and CDR2 is FQGNSA. The CDR3 is 16 residues long. V lost 1 base and J 5 bases, leaving 17 bases between the germline ends. Full variable domain (rest looked up from reference TRBV7-2 and TRBJ2-5): GAGVSQSPSNKVTEKGKDVELRCDPISGHTALYWYRQSLGQGLEFLIYFQGNSAPDKSGLPSDRFSAERTGGSVSTLTIQRTQQEDSAVYLCASSLGFGGSGETQYFGPGTRLLVL.

The rearrangement joins TRBV11-3 to TRBJ2-7; 7 nucleotides agree with TRBD1. Germline lookup yields CDR1 SGHNT and CDR2 YENEEA. The CDR3 length is 16 residues. After removal of 2 bases from V and 1 base from J, the junction contained 8 bases not matched to a gene. The CDR3 DNA is TGTGCCAGCAGCTTATCTTTCCAGGGGGTATCCTACGAGCAGTACTTC. Its translation: CASSLSFQGVSYEQYF.

This clone was counted once. The V gene is TRBV5-4, the J gene TRBJ1-2, with D unresolved. V dropped 4 bases and J dropped 4 bases, with 14 bases sitting between them. The CDR3 is 14 amino acids. CDR1 is SGHNT and CDR2 is YYREEE in the germline V gene (reference sequence). CDR3 sequence reads: CASSPGLSGYGYTF. In nucleotides, the CDR3 is TGTGCCAGCAGCCCGGGCCTTTCGGGCTATGGCTACACCTTC.

The chain links TRBV5-1 to TRBJ2-7, with D possibly TRBD1 on 5 matching bases. Germline V gene sequence: CDR1 SGHRS, CDR2 YFSETQ. The CDR3 runs to 15 residues. Trimming pared 0 bases from V and 2 bases from J, leaving 12 bases between. The CDR3 protein is CASSLGQWTPYEQYF. CDR3 in DNA: TGCGCCAGCAGCTTGGGACAGTGGACCCCCTACGAGCAGTACTTC.

The gene calls are TRBV18 and TRBJ1-5; the D gene is possibly TRBD1 (5 bases). The CDR3 is 13 residues long. The germline CDR1 and CDR2 sequences are KGHSH and LQKENI. V was shortened by 5 bases and J by 7 bases, with 12 bases between the two germline ends. The CDR3 region has the DNA TGTGCCAGCTCAGAGACAGCATTCCAGCCCCAGCATTTT. It is translated as CASSETAFQPQHF. Drawing the rest from reference TRBV18 and TRBJ1-5, the complete variable domain is NAGVMQNPRHLVRRRGQEARLRCSPMKGHSHVYWYRQLPEEGLKFMVYLQKENIIDESGMPKERFSAEFPKEGPSILRIQQVVRGDSAAYFCASSETAFQPQHFGDGTRLSIL.

CDR3 region: CASSLELVVGYNEQFF. As DNA, the CDR3 is TGCGCCAGCAGCTTGGAACTAGTAGTAGGCTACAATGAGCAGTTCTTC. The genes are TRBV5-1 and TRBJ2-1; TRBD2 might be the D (5 bases). CDR1 and CDR2 from the germline V gene are SGHRS and YFSETQ. The germline V and J ends were trimmed by 0 bases and 3 bases, with 13 bases remaining between them. This CDR3 comprises 16 residues.

Note on this clone: One junction end disagrees with the germline gene, perhaps due to a read error. The rearrangement links TRBV5-4 to TRBJ1-1, with TRBD1 as a possible D gene (6 bases). The length of the CDR3 is 14 residues. CDR1 is SGHNT and CDR2 is YYREEE in the germline V gene (reference sequence). As DNA, the CDR3 is TGTGCCAGCAGGTTGGGACATTCTAACACTGAAGCTTTCTTT. Protein: CASRLGHSNTEAFF.

J is TRBJ2-1 and V is TRBV27, with TRBD2 identical over 8 bases. The CDR3 has 17 residues. In germline, CDR1 is MNHEY, CDR2 SMNVEV (reference sequence). Germline trimming cut 3 bases from V and 2 bases from J; bases unmatched to any gene: 9. As DNA, the CDR3 is TGTGCCAGCAGTTTCTTGGCTAGCGGGTCCACCTACAATGAGCAGTTCTTC. Translating it yields CASSFLASGSTYNEQFF.

The chain is built from TRBV19 and TRBJ1-1, with 8 bases aligning to TRBD1. Germline V gene lookup returns CDR1 LNHDA and CDR2 SQIVND (reference sequence). V trimming: 7 bases; J trimming: 3 bases; junction bases outside the gene matches: 4. This CDR3 has 13 amino acids. CDR3 in amino acids: CASILQGDTEAFF. Written as DNA, the CDR3 is TGTGCCAGTATTTTACAGGGGGACACTGAAGCTTTCTTT.

CDR3 nucleotide sequence: TGTGCCAGCAGCCGGACTTATCGAGGTGAGCAGTTCTTC. Protein: CASSRTYRGEQFF. The chain links TRBV2 to TRBJ2-1; weak D call: TRBD2 (5 bases). Germline-derived CDR1 and CDR2 are SNHLY and FYNNEI. Between the trimmed V and J ends, which lost 6 bases and 9 bases, there was a span of 15 bases. The CDR3 extends over 13 amino acids.

The V and J genes are TRBV6-1 and TRBJ1-5; 12 bases map to TRBD1. V was clipped by 6 bases and J by 5 bases; unmatched bases: 5. Germline assignment: CDR1 MNHNS and CDR2 SASEGT. This CDR3 spans 15 amino acids. In nucleotides, the CDR3 is TGTGCCAGCAGGCCGGGGACAGGGGGCGATCAGCCCCAGCATTTT. This encodes CASRPGTGGDQPQHF.

The V gene is TRBV28, the J gene TRBJ2-3; D may be TRBD2 (6 bases). The CDR3 sequence is 13 residues long. V was cut by 6 bases and J by 8 bases, with 15 bases left in between. The germline gives CDR1 MDHEN, CDR2 SYDVKM. For the CDR3, the DNA is TGTGCCAGCAGACGTACGGCCGGGGGTACGCAGTATTTT. Its translation is CASRRTAGGTQYF.

This chain links TRBV27 with TRBJ2-7; 10 bases are shared with TRBD2. This CDR3 is built from 16 residues. Germline loops: CDR1 MNHEY, CDR2 SMNVEV (reference sequence). J gave up 2 bases and V 4 bases, and 8 bases lay outside the gene matches. For the CDR3, the DNA is TGTGCCAGCAGTTGGATGAGCGGGAGGGCGGCCTACGAGCAGTACTTC. Translation gives CASSWMSGRAAYEQYF.